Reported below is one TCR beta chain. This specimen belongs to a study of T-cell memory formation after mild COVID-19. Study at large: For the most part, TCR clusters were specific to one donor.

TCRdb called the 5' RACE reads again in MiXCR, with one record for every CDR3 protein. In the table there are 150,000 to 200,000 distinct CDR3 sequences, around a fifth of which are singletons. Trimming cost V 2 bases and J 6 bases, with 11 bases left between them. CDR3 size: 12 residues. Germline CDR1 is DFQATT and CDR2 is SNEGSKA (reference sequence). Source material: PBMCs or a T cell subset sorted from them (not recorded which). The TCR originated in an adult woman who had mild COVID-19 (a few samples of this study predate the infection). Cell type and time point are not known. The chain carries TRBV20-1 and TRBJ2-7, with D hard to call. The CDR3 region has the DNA TGCAGTGCTAGACCAGGAAACCTCGAGCAGTACTTC. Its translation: CSARPGNLEQYF.